Presented here are 15 T cell receptor beta chains from one specimen sequenced in a study of blood T cell repertoires in COVID-19. The protocol was immunoSEQ multiplex PCR, while the TCRdb copy is restricted to in-frame clones and leaves out a portion. The table includes tens of thousands of clones, approximately 84% detected once. The sample comprised peripheral blood. The receptors originated from a human donor in a cohort sampled during active COVID-19.

The rearrangement links TRBV4-1 to TRBJ2-2; possible D gene TRBD1, 5 bases. Trimming stripped 1 base from V and 6 bases from J, with 12 bases between. The length of the CDR3 is 15 residues. The V gene's germline CDR1 is MGHRA and CDR2 YSYEKL. CDR3 DNA sequence: TGCGCCAGCAGCCAAGTTTCAGGGTCCCCCGGGGAGCTGTTTTTT. Residues: CASSQVSGSPGELFF.

The chain combines TRBV5-6 with TRBJ2-3; 9 positions agree with TRBD1. The germline V gene encodes CDR1 SGHDT and CDR2 YYEEEE. CDR3 length: 14 residues. The J segment lost 6 bases and the V segment lost 3 bases, leaving 5 bases of the junction unmatched. The CDR3 DNA reads TGTGCCAGCAGCTCCCTTGGGACAGGGGATACGCAGTATTTT. Encoded protein: CASSSLGTGDTQYF.

The chain is built from TRBV6-5 and TRBJ1-1; maybe TRBD1 (5 bases). Deletions cut 2 bases from V and 0 bases from J, with 10 bases between. The CDR3 is 15 amino acids. Looked up from germline, CDR1 is MNHEY and CDR2 is SVGAGI. CDR3 in amino acids: CASSYQRQMNTEAFF. The CDR3 nucleotides are TGTGCCAGCAGTTACCAGAGACAGATGAACACTGAAGCTTTCTTT.

Only one count was recorded for this clone. The V call is TRBV29-1, the J call TRBJ1-2, with D uncertain. The germline gives CDR1 SQVTM, CDR2 ANQGSEA. This CDR3 is 13 amino acids long. V lost 6 bases, J lost 2 bases, and 13 bases lay in between. The CDR3 DNA is TGCAGCGTAACCCCCCTACAGAACTATGGCTACACCTTC. The encoded protein is CSVTPLQNYGYTF.

The chain uses TRBV9 and TRBJ1-6; TRBD1 matches at 7 bases. J was trimmed by 6 bases and V by 4 bases; bases with no gene match: 4. The CDR3 consists of 14 residues. Germline values: CDR1 SGDLS, CDR2 YYNGEE. Here the CDR3 reads CASSMTGTNSPLHF. The CDR3 DNA reads as TGTGCCAGCAGCATGACAGGGACTAATTCACCCCTCCACTTT.

V is TRBV21-1 and J is TRBJ2-3; the table names TRBD1, a call not compared with the DNA. TRBV21-1 represents a pseudogene. CDR3 length: 17 residues. CDR3 sequence (DNA): TGTGCCAGCAGCCAGCCTGATCCGGGACAGAGCACAGATACGCAGTATTTT. Protein: CASSQPDPGQSTDTQYF.

The rearrangement links TRBV7-8 to TRBJ1-6, with 11 bases that match TRBD1. Germline loops: CDR1 SGHVS, CDR2 FQNEAQ. CDR3 length: 15 residues. The V and J ends lost 5 bases and 10 bases, in that order; junction bases with no gene match: 7. The CDR3 loop is CASSRGGQGESPLHF. Written as DNA, the CDR3 is TGTGCCAGCAGCCGAGGGGGACAGGGGGAATCACCCCTCCACTTT.

The V and J genes are TRBV6-1 and TRBJ2-5, with 9 positions matching TRBD2. CDR1 and CDR2 from the germline V gene are MNHNS and SASEGT. This CDR3 spans 16 amino acids. V lost 1 base and J lost 6; bases outside the gene matches: 9. This chain's CDR3 is CASSEVGRGGSKTQYF. CDR3 DNA: TGTGCCAGCAGTGAAGTGGGGCGGGGGGGCTCGAAGACCCAGTACTTC.

The chain links TRBV10-2 to TRBJ2-7, with D unclear. V was trimmed by 6 bases and J by 4 bases, leaving 16 bases between them. Germline assignment: CDR1 WSHSY and CDR2 SAAADI. This CDR3 has 14 amino acids. CDR3 sequence: CASSLISHMYEQYF. Written as DNA, the CDR3 is TGCGCCAGCAGCCTCATCTCACACATGTACGAGCAGTACTTC.

The chain uses TRBV29-1 and TRBJ2-7; 7 bases map to TRBD1. J gave up 7 bases and V 5 bases, and 14 bases lay outside the gene matches. The CDR3 totals 14 residues. Germline V CDR1 and CDR2: SQVTM, ANQGSEA. The CDR3 sequence: CSVKRTGPTGEQYF. As DNA, the CDR3 is TGCAGCGTTAAGAGGACAGGCCCTACGGGGGAGCAGTACTTC.

This rearrangement joins TRBV9 to TRBJ1-2; the D gene is possibly TRBD1 (5 bases). CDR3 length: 15 amino acids. Germline V lookup: CDR1 SGDLS, CDR2 YYNGEE. V lost 4 bases and J lost 2, with 15 bases in between. The CDR3: CASSTEPGENYGYTF. In DNA form, the CDR3 reads TGTGCCAGCAGCACCGAGCCGGGGGAGAACTATGGCTACACCTTC.

V is TRBV28 and J is TRBJ2-2; weak D call: TRBD2 (6 bases). CDR3 size: 15 residues. Trimming stripped 5 bases from V and 5 bases from J, with 15 bases between. The V gene's germline CDR1 is MDHEN and CDR2 SYDVKM. This CDR3 is CASSPGGAQTGELFF. For the CDR3, the DNA is TGTGCCAGCAGTCCGGGCGGGGCTCAGACCGGGGAGCTGTTTTTT. Filled out from reference TRBV28 and TRBJ2-2, the complete variable domain reads DVKVTQSSRYLVKRTGEKVFLECVQDMDHENMFWYRQDPGLGLRLIYFSYDVKMKEKGDIPEGYSVSREKKERFSLILESASTNQTSMYLCASSPGGAQTGELFFGEGSRLTVL.

The gene calls are TRBV18 and TRBJ2-3; 8 bases are a match to TRBD2. Germline loops: CDR1 KGHSH, CDR2 LQKENI. Unmatched junction bases numbered 9, after V lost 3 bases and J lost 1 base. The CDR3 is 17 amino acids. The CDR3 coding sequence is TGTGCCAGCTCACCGACGGGGGGGCTAATGGGCACAGATACGCAGTATTTT. Translation: CASSPTGGLMGTDTQYF.

This rearrangement joins TRBV6-2 or TRBV6-3 to TRBJ1-1, with D possibly matching TRBD1 (5 bases). Trimming pared 2 bases from V and 0 bases from J, leaving 13 bases between. CDR3 length equals 16 residues. The germline V gene has CDR1 MNHEY and CDR2 SVGEGT. The CDR3 DNA sequence: TGTGCCAGCAGTTACGTCGGGGGAGGAGTGAACACTGAAGCTTTCTTT. Its protein is CASSYVGGGVNTEAFF.

J is TRBJ2-7 and V is TRBV6-6; a possible D gene is TRBD1 (6 bases). The CDR3 sequence is 13 residues long. The V gene lost 6 bases and the J gene lost 3 bases, with 12 bases spanning the gap. Germline V gene sequence: CDR1 MNHNY, CDR2 SVGAGI (reference sequence). CDR3 residues: CASSRGTYYEQYF. CDR3 nucleotide sequence: TGTGCCAGCAGCCGAGGGACATACTACGAGCAGTACTTC.